Below, 26 T cell receptor beta chains from the same sample are listed, as sequenced in a study of blood T cell repertoires in COVID-19. Here immunoSEQ multiplex PCR was the method, and the copy in TCRdb shows in-frame clones only, minus some. The sample carries 85,000 to 120,000 clones, 75% to 95% recorded once. The specimen sequenced was peripheral blood. These receptors were obtained from a young man with acute or convalescent COVID-19.

The chain is built from TRBV27 and TRBJ2-1; the D gene is possibly TRBD2 (6 bases). The germline V gene encodes CDR1 MNHEY and CDR2 SMNVEV (reference sequence). The CDR3 spans 18 residues. Between the trimmed V and J ends, which lost 1 base and 8 bases, there was a span of 24 bases. This chain's CDR3 is CASSLYSGTPPLDHEQFF. CDR3 coding DNA: TGTGCCAGCAGTTTATATTCGGGGACTCCCCCGTTGGACCATGAGCAGTTCTTC.

V usage is TRBV30 and J usage is TRBJ2-3, with D possibly TRBD2 on 5 matching bases. The V end was cut by 4 bases, the J end by 0 bases, with 17 bases between. This CDR3 contains 16 residues. Germline-derived CDR1 and CDR2 are GTSNPN and SVGIG (reference sequence). In nucleotides, the CDR3 is TGTGCCTGGACGGGCGGACGGGGTGGAAGCACAGATACGCAGTATTTT. Translation: CAWTGGRGGSTDTQYF.

V is TRBV11-3 and J is TRBJ1-4; 7 bases line up with TRBD1. Germline V gene sequence: CDR1 SGHNT, CDR2 YENEEA. J gave up 0 bases and V 3 bases, and 4 bases lay outside the gene matches. This CDR3 has 16 residues. DNA of the CDR3: TGTGCCAGCAGCTTTCCCGACAGGGCAACTAATGAAAAACTGTTTTTT. Residues: CASSFPDRATNEKLFF.

The chain combines TRBV5-4 with TRBJ2-7; D gene unclear. V was pared by 2 bases and J by 3 bases, with 9 bases between. The CDR3 has 13 residues. The germline CDR1 and CDR2 sequences are SGHNT and YYREEE (reference sequence). CDR3 DNA: TGTGCCAGCAGCTTACGGGTAGTCTACGAGCAGTACTTC. Protein: CASSLRVVYEQYF. Using reference TRBV5-4 and TRBJ2-7 for the parts outside the CDR3, the full variable domain is ETGVTQSPTHLIKTRGQQVTLRCSSQSGHNTVSWYQQALGQGPQFIFQYYREEENGRGNFPPRFSGLQFPNYSSELNVNALELDDSALYLCASSLRVVYEQYFGPGTRLTVT.

The rearrangement links TRBV6-8 to TRBJ1-1, with TRBD1 as a possible D gene (5 bases). Germline CDR1 and CDR2: MNHGY and SAAAGT. The CDR3 runs 14 residues. Trimming removed 6 bases at V and 4 bases at J, with 15 bases between. The CDR3 protein is CASSRTQGSTEAFF. The CDR3 nucleotides read TGTGCCAGCAGCAGGACGCAGGGCTCCACTGAAGCTTTCTTT.

The chain recombines TRBV5-6 with TRBJ2-7; no definite D call. Germline CDR1 is SGHDT and CDR2 is YYEEEE. V was pared by 2 bases and J by 7 bases, with 7 bases between. This CDR3 comprises 11 residues. DNA for the CDR3: TGTGCCAGCAGCTTTGCTGAGGAGCAGTACTTC. It yields the protein CASSFAEEQYF.

As DNA, the CDR3 is TGTGCCAGTAACTTACAGGGTACTGGGGCCAACGTCCTGACTTTC. This gives the protein CASNLQGTGANVLTF. V is TRBV19 and J is TRBJ2-6, with a tentative D call TRBD1 (6 bases). CDR1 is LNHDA and CDR2 is SQIVND in the germline V gene (reference sequence). The CDR3 totals 15 residues. Trimming cost V 7 bases and J 2 bases, with 12 bases left between them.

This sequence joins TRBV6-5 and TRBJ1-5; D is ambiguous. Trimming stripped 7 bases from V and 0 bases from J, with 7 bases between. The CDR3 sequence is 13 residues long. CDR1 MNHEY and CDR2 SVGAGI come from the germline V gene. The CDR3 coding sequence is TGTGCCAGCAACAGAGATAGCAATCAGCCCCAGCATTTT. Protein product: CASNRDSNQPQHF.

V usage is TRBV18 and J usage is TRBJ2-3, with 9 bases that match TRBD2. Germline V gene sequence: CDR1 KGHSH, CDR2 LQKENI. The J segment lost 0 bases and the V segment lost 2 bases, leaving 3 bases of the junction unmatched. There are 16 residues in the CDR3. CDR3 in amino acids: CASSPELAGSTDTQYF. The CDR3 region has the DNA TGTGCCAGCTCACCAGAGCTAGCGGGAAGCACAGATACGCAGTATTTT.

This sequence joins TRBV6-6 and TRBJ1-5; D is unresolved. This CDR3 is 15 amino acids long. Germline CDR1 is MNHNY and CDR2 is SVGAGI (reference sequence). Trimming pared 5 bases from V and 4 bases from J, leaving 15 bases between. The CDR3 loop reads CASSVGGGGNQPQHF. In DNA, the CDR3 is TGTGCCAGCAGTGTTGGAGGTGGAGGGAATCAGCCCCAGCATTTT.

The sample holds one count of this clone. The CDR3 is CASSIVGGEETQYF. The CDR3 DNA reads as TGTGCCAGTAGTATAGTGGGAGGGGAAGAGACCCAGTACTTC. This chain uses TRBV19 with TRBJ2-5; 7 bases map to TRBD2. The CDR3 extends over 14 amino acids. After removal of 1 base from V and 3 bases from J, the junction contained 2 bases not matched to a gene. Germline V gene sequence: CDR1 LNHDA, CDR2 SQIVND (reference sequence).

CDR3 DNA: TGCGCCAGCAGCCAAGGTCCCCAGGGTTATCTCAATCAGCCCCAGCATTTT. Its translation: CASSQGPQGYLNQPQHF. This chain uses TRBV4-1 with TRBJ1-5; maybe TRBD1 (5 bases). V was cut by 1 base and J by 3 bases, with 16 bases left in between. This CDR3 is built from 17 residues. CDR1 and CDR2 from the germline V gene are MGHRA and YSYEKL.

The chain couples TRBV5-1 to TRBJ2-3; weak D call: TRBD1 (6 bases). CDR1 and CDR2 (germline): SGHRS, YFSETQ. This CDR3 has 17 residues. The V gene lost 2 bases and the J gene lost 5 bases, with 21 bases spanning the gap. The CDR3 sequence is CASSLGQGKLGRDTQYF. As DNA, the CDR3 is TGCGCCAGCAGCTTAGGTCAGGGGAAGTTGGGAAGAGATACGCAGTATTTT.

The chain couples TRBV3-1 (or the pseudogene TRBV3-2) to TRBJ2-7, with 7 positions matching TRBD2. CDR1 LGHDT and CDR2 YNNKEL come from the germline V gene (reference sequence). Germline trimming cut 4 bases from V and 2 bases from J; bases unmatched to any gene: 8. The CDR3 loop spans 15 amino acids. This CDR3 is CASSRSGGMAYEQYF. The CDR3 nucleotides are TGTGCCAGCAGCCGGTCGGGAGGAATGGCCTACGAGCAGTACTTC.

The chain links TRBV27 to TRBJ1-1; possible D gene TRBD1, 6 bases. The CDR3 covers 15 residues. The V end lost 5 bases, the J end lost 5 bases, and 18 bases lay between the germline ends. Germline assignment: CDR1 MNHEY and CDR2 SMNVEV (reference sequence). CDR3 amino acids: CASSPFSRGGTEAFF. DNA for the CDR3: TGTGCCAGCAGTCCATTTTCCAGGGGCGGAACTGAAGCTTTCTTT.

The gene calls are TRBV7-6 and TRBJ2-5; D gene uncertain. The CDR3 is 16 residues long. CDR1 SGHVS and CDR2 FNYEAQ come from the germline V gene. V lost 1 base and J lost 5, with 17 bases in between. This CDR3 reads CASSLVARLESETQYF. The CDR3 region has the DNA TGTGCCAGCAGCTTAGTAGCCCGCCTCGAGTCTGAGACCCAGTACTTC.

The chain links TRBV19 to TRBJ1-2; D is unclear. CDR3 length: 13 amino acids. V was shortened by 6 bases and J by 1 base, with 9 bases between the two germline ends. Germline V gene data show CDR1 as LNHDA and CDR2 as SQIVND (reference sequence). The CDR3 region is CASRSGVNYGYTF. The CDR3 DNA follows: TGTGCCAGTAGGTCGGGAGTTAACTATGGCTACACCTTC.

The chain uses TRBV18 and TRBJ1-2; no firm D call. The CDR3 covers 16 residues. Germline V gives CDR1 KGHSH, CDR2 LQKENI. V was clipped by 0 bases and J by 0 bases, with 11 bases between them. The CDR3 bases are TGTGCCAGCTCACCACCGTCAATGCGAGCTAACTATGGCTACACCTTC. Its translation: CASSPPSMRANYGYTF.

The chain recombines TRBV19 with TRBJ2-1; TRBD1 matches 7 bases. V shed 4 bases and J 4 bases; nucleotides not matched to a gene: 10. From germline, CDR1 is LNHDA and CDR2 SQIVND (reference sequence). The CDR3 spans 16 residues. CDR3 in amino acids: CASSTPGTVIYNEQFF. CDR3 coding DNA: TGTGCCAGTAGTACCCCCGGGACAGTCATATACAATGAGCAGTTCTTC.

The rearrangement uses TRBV27 and TRBJ2-2, with D possibly TRBD1 on 5 matching bases. V lost 6 bases and J 8 bases, leaving 13 bases between the germline ends. CDR3 length: 13 amino acids. Germline CDR1 is MNHEY and CDR2 is SMNVEV (reference sequence). The CDR3 here is CASRVGSGGELFF. CDR3 nucleotides: TGTGCCAGCAGGGTTGGGTCAGGGGGGGAGCTGTTTTTT.

This clone occurred once. The V and J genes are TRBV7-9 and TRBJ2-1; TRBD1 matches 12 bases. The CDR3 sequence is 16 residues long. CDR1 and CDR2 from the germline V gene are SEHNR and FQNEAQ (reference sequence). V lost 9 bases and J lost 7; bases outside the gene matches: 13. CDR3 region: CARGTPGTGGQNEQFF. The CDR3 DNA sequence: TGTGCCAGAGGAACGCCCGGGACAGGGGGCCAAAATGAGCAGTTCTTC.

DNA of the CDR3: TGTGCCATCAGTGAGTCGTCCGGTGAAAAACTGTTTTTT. Translating it yields CAISESSGEKLFF. V and J are TRBV10-3 and TRBJ1-4; D unclear. The CDR3 totals 13 residues. Germline loops: CDR1 ENHRY, CDR2 SYGVKD. V was cut by 0 bases and J by 7 bases, with 6 bases left in between.

The chain carries TRBV6-5 and TRBJ2-2, with TRBD1 matching over 9 bases. This CDR3 has 16 amino acids. V shed 2 bases and J 5 bases; nucleotides not matched to a gene: 6. CDR1 and CDR2 (germline): MNHEY, SVGAGI. The CDR3 DNA sequence: TGTGCCAGCAGTTACCCAACTGGGACAGGGACCGGGGAGCTGTTTTTT. Translating gives CASSYPTGTGTGELFF.

The chain is built from TRBV24-1 and TRBJ1-1; perhaps TRBD1 as D (6 bases). The CDR3 loop spans 14 amino acids. V was shortened by 4 bases and J by 5 bases, with 13 bases between the two germline ends. Germline loops: CDR1 KGHDR, CDR2 SFDVKD. CDR3: CATSDSGRGTEAFF. In DNA form, the CDR3 reads TGTGCCACCAGTGACTCCGGGAGGGGGACTGAAGCTTTCTTT.

This clone was detected only once. The rearrangement links TRBV6-6 to TRBJ1-2, with 7 nucleotides matching TRBD1. V was pared by 0 bases and J by 5 bases, with 0 bases of the junction left unmatched. Germline-derived CDR1 and CDR2 are MNHNY and SVGAGI (reference sequence). This CDR3 is 13 amino acids long. The CDR3 bases are TGTGCCAGCAGTTACTCACAGGGGTATGGCTACACCTTC. Translating it yields CASSYSQGYGYTF.

The chain employs TRBV5-1 and TRBJ1-1; 9 nucleotides align to TRBD1. This CDR3 region has 16 residues. V lost 4 bases, J lost 4 bases, and 11 bases stayed unmatched. Germline loops: CDR1 SGHRS, CDR2 YFSETQ. The CDR3 sequence is CASSLPDRGEITEAFF. CDR3 sequence (DNA): TGCGCCAGCAGCCTACCTGACAGGGGGGAGATCACTGAAGCTTTCTTT.